The next 3 T cell receptor beta chains were all read from a single sample in a study of a mutant IDH1 vaccine in newly diagnosed glioma. Some clones are missing from TCRdb's copy, which holds only in-frame ones; the method was immunoSEQ multiplex PCR. Of some 66,000 clones listed, about 85% are singletons. These receptors lack a known antigen. Time point: week 35, safety follow-up. Each dose delivered 300 ug of mutant IDH1 20-mer peptide subcutaneously with imiquimod. The sample here was PBMCs, taken from a glioma patient whose treatment included an IDH1 peptide vaccine. Source of these receptors: a young man with glioma.

This clone was seen a single time. The V and J genes are TRBV11-3 and TRBJ2-1; the match to TRBD1 covers 11 bases. CDR1 is SGHNT, CDR2 YENEEA, per germline. Trimming cost V 5 bases and J 6 bases; bases outside gene matches: 3. The CDR3 is 14 residues long. The CDR3 region is CASSPGTGGNEQFF. DNA of the CDR3: TGTGCCAGCAGCCCTGGGACAGGGGGCAATGAGCAGTTCTTC.

The chain recombines TRBV28 with TRBJ1-5; TRBD1 agrees at 10 bases. Germline V CDR1 and CDR2: MDHEN, SYDVKM. The V gene end was trimmed by 5 bases and the J gene end by 7 bases; junction bases not matched to a gene: 8. This CDR3 spans 15 amino acids. The chain's CDR3 is CASSLGQGVGQPQHF. The CDR3 DNA reads TGTGCCAGCAGTCTAGGACAGGGGGTTGGACAGCCCCAGCATTTT.

This clone was observed a single time. The chain combines TRBV27 with TRBJ2-3; 14 bases map to TRBD2. The germline gives CDR1 MNHEY, CDR2 SMNVEV (reference sequence). The length of the CDR3 is 17 residues. Trimming removed 2 bases from V and 0 bases from J; junction bases left unmatched: 1. The chain's CDR3 is CASSLGLAGGSTDTQYF. The CDR3, as DNA: TGTGCCAGCAGTTTAGGACTAGCGGGGGGTAGCACAGATACGCAGTATTTT.